What follows is one T cell receptor (beta chain) and its context. Its antigen remains unknown. This specimen comes from a study of T cell responses to AZD1222 COVID-19 vaccine. Study-level findings and limits: Spike-wide vaccine-associated CD4 TCRs dominated at 160-218 and 743-854.

Germline V CDR1 and CDR2: LNHDA, SQIVND (reference sequence). V was trimmed by 7 bases and J by 7 bases, leaving 20 bases between them. CDR3 length: 15 residues. Sequencing was performed with immunoSEQ multiplex PCR; in TCRdb, only in-frame clones are kept and a portion is missing. This sample yields around 80,000 clones, of which approximately 83% are seen a single time; over 9.5% belongs to the top ten. The sequences come from peripheral blood, collected 28 days after the second AZD1222 dose. The chain couples TRBV19 to TRBJ1-5, with D possibly TRBD1 on 5 matching bases. This clonotype was obtained from an adult who received the AZD1222 COVID-19 vaccine. CDR3 nucleotide sequence: TGTGCCAGTAAGGGGCGGGGGGAGATTGACCAGCCCCAGCATTTT. As protein: CASKGRGEIDQPQHF.